Listed below are T cell receptor beta chains from one sample, sequenced in a study of cytotoxic CD8 clonotypes in ibrutinib-treated CLL. Data came from immunoSEQ multiplex PCR; TCRdb stores just in-frame clones and leaves some out. The profile covers around 27,000 clones, with approximately 57% appearing a single time and about 4.8% taken by the ten largest. Here the sequenced sample was PBMCs, taken before ibrutinib treatment. The receptor set was obtained from a human donor with chronic lymphocytic leukemia. CDR3s include the opening cysteine and the closing phenylalanine or tryptophan. Each record gives: J gene, D gene, clone size, V gene, CDR3 DNA, CDR3 protein. A D gene is named only where the DNA matches it firmly. Clone size is not always given. Where it is, it says once, few, many or a class for expanded clones.

TRBJ2-1 TRBD2 . TRBV7-2 TGTGCCAGCAGCTTAGAGCTAGCGGCTTACAATGAGCAGTTCTTC CASSLELAAYNEQFF
TRBJ2-1 . . TRBV7-2 TGTGCCAGCAGCTTATCAGGTTTCTATGAGCAGTTCTTC CASSLSGFYEQFF
TRBJ2-1 . . TRBV9 TGTGCCAGCAGCGTACCGACTAGGGGAGGCGGCAATGAGCAGTTCTTC CASSVPTRGGGNEQFF
TRBJ1-5 TRBD1 . TRBV28 TGTGCCAGCAGTTTAAGGGACAGGGGGAAAGGGGAGCCCCAGCATTTT CASSLRDRGKGEPQHF
TRBJ2-3 . . TRBV7-3 TGTGCCAGCAGCTTGGACGGGGGCGTTTTAGGGGATACGCAGTATTTT CASSLDGGVLGDTQYF
TRBJ1-1 TRBD1 once TRBV5-6 TGTGCCAGCAGCTCTACAGGGGAATACGTGTTGGTTACTGAAGCTTTCTTT CASSSTGEYVLVTEAFF
TRBJ2-3 . few TRBV7-2 TGTGCCAGCAGCGATCGAGATACGCAGTATTTT CASSDRDTQYF
TRBJ1-5 . . TRBV19 TGTGCCAGTAGTATCCTGGGGCAGCCCCAGCATTTT CASSILGQPQHF
TRBJ1-5 TRBD1 once TRBV12-5 TGTGCTAGTGGTTTGACAGGGGGCCAATATAGCAATCAGCCCCAGCATTTT CASGLTGGQYSNQPQHF
TRBJ2-1 TRBD2 . TRBV4-3 TGCGCCAGCAGCCAAGCGCCGGGACTAATATACAATGAGCAGTTCTTC CASSQAPGLIYNEQFF
TRBJ1-1 . medium-sized TRBV7-6 TGTGCCAGCAGCTTTGCCATGAACACTGAAGCTTTCTTT CASSFAMNTEAFF
TRBJ2-2 TRBD2 . TRBV30 TGTGCCAGCCTGAGGACCCCAGCGGGAGAGTTTTCCGACATCGGGGAGCTGTTTTTT CASLRTPAGEFSDIGELFF
TRBJ2-1 TRBD1 . TRBV5-1 TGCGCCAGCACGGGATTGGACAGGGCCTACAATGAGCAGTTCTTC CASTGLDRAYNEQFF
TRBJ2-3 . . TRBV6-1 TGTGCCAGCAGTGACGGTCTCACAGATACGCAGTATTTT CASSDGLTDTQYF
TRBJ2-3 TRBD1 . TRBV5-1 TGCGCCAGCAGCTTTAGGACAGGGAGAACAGATACGCAGTATTTT CASSFRTGRTDTQYF
TRBJ1-3 TRBD1 few TRBV11-2 TGTGCCAGCAGCTTGCCACAGGGGGCAGCTGGAAACACCATATATTTT CASSLPQGAAGNTIYF
TRBJ1-6 . . TRBV6-5 TGTGCCAGCAGTTCAGGGGTAAAGCATTCACCCCTCCACTTT CASSSGVKHSPLHF
TRBJ1-5 TRBD1 medium-sized TRBV6-1 TGTGCCAGCAGGGACAGGAACAATCAGCCCCAGCATTTT CASRDRNNQPQHF
TRBJ2-7 . few TRBV9 TGTGCCAGCAGCCCAGCCTGGGGCTACGAGCAGTACTTC CASSPAWGYEQYF
TRBJ2-7 . few TRBV11-2 TGTGCCAGCAGCCCCCTCTGGCGGGACTCCTACGAGCAGTACTTC CASSPLWRDSYEQYF
TRBJ2-2 TRBD1 . TRBV7-9 TGTGCCAGCAGCCCGACGGGACAGGGTGGGCGCGAGCTGTTTTTT CASSPTGQGGRELFF
TRBJ2-7 . . TRBV28 TGTGCCAGCAGTTTAGGACACTGGCCCGAGCAGTACTTC CASSLGHWPEQYF
TRBJ2-7 . few TRBV2 TGTGCCAGCAGGGGACGGGGGAGCTCCTACGAGCAGTACTTC CASRGRGSSYEQYF
TRBJ2-5 . . TRBV6-5 TGTGCCAGTTTTCCAGGGAATATGGAGACCCAGTACTTC CASFPGNMETQYF
TRBJ2-1 . . TRBV14 TGTGCCAGCAGCCAGCCGGGACGAACCTCCTACAATGAGCAGTTCTTC CASSQPGRTSYNEQFF
TRBJ2-3 . . TRBV27 TGTGCCAGCAGTTTTCTGGGGGCTGGGACAGATACGCAGTATTTT CASSFLGAGTDTQYF
TRBJ1-2 TRBD1 . TRBV6-6 TGTGCCAGCAGTTACCTGGAGGGGGCGCGCGGCTACACCTTC CASSYLEGARGYTF
TRBJ2-3 . . TRBV5-1 TGCGCCAGCAGCTTGTACCTAGAAACAGATACGCAGTATTTT CASSLYLETDTQYF
TRBJ1-5 . medium-sized TRBV9 TGTGCCAGCAGTAAAGGACAGTTTAGCAATCAGCCCCAGCATTTT CASSKGQFSNQPQHF
TRBJ2-3 TRBD2 . TRBV5-1 TGCGCCAGCAGCTGGGATAGCGGGGGCCCAGATACGCAGTATTTT CASSWDSGGPDTQYF
TRBJ1-2 . . TRBV13 TGTGCCAGCAGCTTAAGCGGTACAGGGCGGCCCTATGGCTACACCTTC CASSLSGTGRPYGYTF
TRBJ2-7 . . TRBV5-6 TGTGCCAGCATCAAAGGACAGACCTTGGGGTACGAGCAGTACTTC CASIKGQTLGYEQYF
TRBJ2-1 . . TRBV5-1 TGCGCCAGCAAGTCGGGACTCTCCCCCAATGAGCAGTTCTTC CASKSGLSPNEQFF
TRBJ2-5 . . TRBV28 TGTGCCACGACGGTGCCGACAGGTCAAGAGACCCAGTACTTC CATTVPTGQETQYF
TRBJ2-1 . . TRBV7-8 TGTGCCAGCAGCTCCCCTCAGGGCTTACATGAGCAGTTCTTC CASSSPQGLHEQFF
TRBJ2-4 . . TRBV28 TGTGCCAGCAGGATCCAGGGGTGGGCCAAAAACATTCAGTACTTC CASRIQGWAKNIQYF
TRBJ2-1 . . TRBV28 TGTGCCAGCAGTTCGGGACTGGGAACGCAGTTCTTC CASSSGLGTQFF
TRBJ2-3 . . TRBV7-6 TGTGCCAGCAGCTTAGGACTAGCAGATACGCAGTATTTT CASSLGLADTQYF
TRBJ2-7 TRBD2 . TRBV4-2 TGTGCCAGCAGCCAAGATTTAGTAGCGGGGGGTTACGAGCAGTACTTC CASSQDLVAGGYEQYF
TRBJ2-3 TRBD2 . TRBV27 TGTGCCAGCAGTCCAGGACTAGCGGCAAGAGATACGCAGTATTTT CASSPGLAARDTQYF
TRBJ2-2 . . TRBV9 TGTGCCAGCAGCGCAAAGGGGACCGGGGAGCTGTTTTTT CASSAKGTGELFF
TRBJ2-5 . medium-sized TRBV19 TGTGCCAGTAGTCAACAGCTTTACCAAGAGACCCAGTACTTC CASSQQLYQETQYF
TRBJ1-2 . . TRBV5-1 TGCGCCAGCAGCTTGGGGCAGGGGAACTATGGCTACACCTTC CASSLGQGNYGYTF
TRBJ2-2 TRBD2 . TRBV11-2 TGTGCCAGCAGCTTAACGAGCGGGGGGGCCAAGAACACCGGGGAGCTGTTTTTT CASSLTSGGAKNTGELFF
TRBJ2-3 . . TRBV28 TGTGCCAGCAGTTTCCCCGGTAGAGATACGCAGTATTTT CASSFPGRDTQYF
TRBJ2-1 TRBD2 . TRBV27 TGTGCCAGCAGTACCCTAGCGGCGATCTACAATGAGCAGTTCTTC CASSTLAAIYNEQFF
TRBJ2-7 . . TRBV14 TGTGCCAGCAGCCGCCAAGGGAGCGGCCTCGGGGAGCAGTACTTC CASSRQGSGLGEQYF
TRBJ1-2 . . TRBV10-3 TGTGCCATCAGTGAGTCCAGGGGCCGGTATGGCTACACCTTC CAISESRGRYGYTF
TRBJ2-7 . . TRBV13 TGTGCCAGCAGCTTAGGTCCAACGGGAGCCTACGAGCAGTACTTC CASSLGPTGAYEQYF
TRBJ2-7 . few TRBV7-2 TGTGCCAGCAGCTCCCGGCTCGAGCAGTACTTC CASSSRLEQYF
TRBJ2-3 . . TRBV11-2 TGTGCCAGCAGCTCGTTGGGGGTGGGTGCAGATACGCAGTATTTT CASSSLGVGADTQYF
TRBJ1-4 . . TRBV28 TGTGCCAGCAGTCGCGGCCTTCCAACTAATGAAAAACTGTTTTTT CASSRGLPTNEKLFF
TRBJ2-1 . . TRBV11-2 TGTGCCAGCAGCCCGAGCGGACCTTCCTACAATGAGCAGTTCTTC CASSPSGPSYNEQFF
TRBJ1-2 TRBD1 . TRBV6-1 TGTGCCAGCAGTGAAGCGACAGGGATCAACTATGGCTACACCTTC CASSEATGINYGYTF
TRBJ2-3 TRBD1 once TRBV7-9 TGTGCCAGCAGCTTAGAGGGACAGACTAGCACAGATACGCAGTATTTT CASSLEGQTSTDTQYF
TRBJ2-1 . . TRBV12-5 TGTGCTAGTGGTTTGGTACAGGGCCATAGCTCCTACAATGAGCAGTTCTTC CASGLVQGHSSYNEQFF
TRBJ2-5 . . TRBV9 TGTGCCAGCAGCGTAGCCGGGGTGACAGAGACCCAGTACTTC CASSVAGVTETQYF